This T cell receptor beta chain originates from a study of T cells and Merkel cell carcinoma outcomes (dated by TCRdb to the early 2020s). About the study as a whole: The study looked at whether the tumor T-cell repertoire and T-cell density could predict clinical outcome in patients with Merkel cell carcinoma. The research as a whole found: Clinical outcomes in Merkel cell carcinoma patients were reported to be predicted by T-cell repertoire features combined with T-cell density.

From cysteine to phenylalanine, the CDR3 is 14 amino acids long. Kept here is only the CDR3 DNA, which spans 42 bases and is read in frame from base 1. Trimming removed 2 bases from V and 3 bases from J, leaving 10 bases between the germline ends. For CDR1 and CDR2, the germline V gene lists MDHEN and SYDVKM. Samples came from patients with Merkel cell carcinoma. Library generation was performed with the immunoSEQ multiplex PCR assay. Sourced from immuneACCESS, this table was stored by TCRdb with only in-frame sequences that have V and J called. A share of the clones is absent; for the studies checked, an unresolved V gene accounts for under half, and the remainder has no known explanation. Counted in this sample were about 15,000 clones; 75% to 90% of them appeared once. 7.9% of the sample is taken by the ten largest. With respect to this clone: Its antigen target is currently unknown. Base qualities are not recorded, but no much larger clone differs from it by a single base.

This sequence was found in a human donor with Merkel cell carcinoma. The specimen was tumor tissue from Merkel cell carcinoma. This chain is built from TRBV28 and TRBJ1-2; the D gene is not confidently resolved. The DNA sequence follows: TGTGCCAGCAGTTTACCCCCGGGCGACTATGGCTACACCTTC. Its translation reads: CASSLPPGDYGYTF.